This TCR beta chain was recovered during a study of response to subunit inactivated influenza vaccine. There are 16 residues in the CDR3. V was pared by 3 bases and J by 0 bases, with 12 bases between. Findings and caveats of the study: Few additional T cells are recruited per seasonal influenza vaccination, authors suggested.

TCRdb independently ran MiXCR on the RT-PCR reads; one entry per CDR3 protein. The data hold fewer than 700,000 distinct CDR3 sequences, with 13% observed a single time. For this clonotype: The target antigen is unknown.

This TCR was sampled from a man aged 45-60 years who received an inactivated influenza vaccine. This rearrangement joins TRBV12-3 or TRBV12-4 to TRBJ2-1; D tentatively fits TRBD1 or TRBD2 (5 bases each). Sequencing was performed on PBMCs from blood, taken roughly 48 days after vaccination. This CDR3 reads CASSFMGESSYNEQFF. The CDR3 nucleotides are TGTGCCAGCAGTTTTATGGGGGAAAGCTCCTACAATGAGCAGTTCTTC.